These 10 T cell receptor beta chains share one sample of origin, sequenced in a study of cytomegalovirus exposure and HLA in healthy donors. The PCR had 60 Vbeta and 13 Jbeta primers. Here immunoSEQ multiplex PCR was the method, and the copy in TCRdb shows in-frame clones only, minus some. Here the sample spans around 140,000 clones, 66% being singletons. The sequencing sample was made of PBMCs. The source is a woman aged 55-75 years in good health and CMV-seronegative.

The V call is TRBV7-2, the J call TRBJ2-5, with 8 nucleotides matching TRBD2. Germline CDR1 and CDR2: SGHTA and FQGNSA. The CDR3 extends over 16 amino acids. J gave up 12 bases and V 1 base, and 16 bases lay outside the gene matches. CDR3 in amino acids: CASSLVVLGRGVSKYF. In nucleotides, the CDR3 is TGTGCCAGCAGCTTAGTTGTTTTAGGGCGGGGGGTCTCGAAGTACTTC.

This clone was recorded a few times. V and J are TRBV7-2 and TRBJ1-3; the D gene is possibly TRBD1 (5 bases). The CDR3 has 15 amino acids. Trimming shortened V by 1 base and J by 3 bases, and 10 bases separated the two germline ends. Germline V CDR1 and CDR2: SGHTA, FQGNSA. CDR3: CASSLGQGDGNTIYF. The CDR3 bases are TGTGCCAGCAGCTTAGGGCAGGGTGATGGAAACACCATATATTTT.

This chain uses TRBV7-2 with TRBJ2-5; D is possibly TRBD2 (7 bases). This CDR3 region has 14 residues. V lost 1 base to trimming and J lost 2 bases, with 8 bases between them. CDR1 is SGHTA and CDR2 is FQGNSA in the germline V gene. The CDR3 DNA sequence: TGTGCCAGCAGCTTAGAGGGGGGGCAAGAGACCCAGTACTTC. It translates to CASSLEGGQETQYF. Looking up the rest from reference TRBV7-2 and TRBJ2-5 gives the full variable domain: GAGVSQSPSNKVTEKGKDVELRCDPISGHTALYWYRQSLGQGLEFLIYFQGNSAPDKSGLPSDRFSAERTGGSVSTLTIQRTQQEDSAVYLCASSLEGGQETQYFGPGTRLLVL.

The chain recombines TRBV6-1 with TRBJ1-2; D remains unclear. V lost 5 bases and J 5 bases, leaving 12 bases between the germline ends. This CDR3 contains 13 residues. CDR1 and CDR2 from the germline V gene are MNHNS and SASEGT. CDR3 residues: CASSPPGRYGYTF. CDR3 nucleotide sequence: TGTGCCAGCAGTCCACCGGGAAGGTATGGCTACACCTTC.

The chain carries TRBV5-6 and TRBJ2-1; no clear D. The V gene's germline CDR1 is SGHDT and CDR2 YYEEEE. This CDR3 is built from 13 residues. Deletions cut 1 base from V and 11 bases from J, with 13 bases between. The CDR3 spells CASSLPAAMKQFF. The CDR3 bases are TGTGCCAGCAGCTTGCCGGCGGCAATGAAGCAGTTCTTC.

The chain links TRBV9 to TRBJ2-3; 12 bases map to TRBD2. Germline trimming cut 0 bases from V and 6 bases from J; bases unmatched to any gene: 8. Germline loops: CDR1 SGDLS, CDR2 YYNGEE. The length of the CDR3 is 17 residues. The CDR3 DNA reads as TGTGCCAGCAGCGTAGTGGCTAGCGGGAGGGCCGGGGATACGCAGTATTTT. This gives the protein CASSVVASGRAGDTQYF.

The V gene is TRBV29-1, the J gene TRBJ2-4; D is perhaps TRBD1 (5 bases). Per the germline V gene, CDR1 is SQVTM and CDR2 is ANQGSEA. The V end was cut by 4 bases, the J end by 5 bases, with 9 bases between. This CDR3 has 12 residues. The CDR3 DNA follows: TGCAGCGTTGGGGTCAGGGAAAACATTCAGTACTTC. Translated, it gives CSVGVRENIQYF. The full variable domain, with the rest looked up from reference TRBV29-1 and TRBJ2-4, is SAVISQKPSRDICQRGTSLTIQCQVDSQVTMMFWYRQQPGQSLTLIATANQGSEATYESGFVIDKFPISRPNLTFSTLTVSNMSPEDSSIYLCSVGVRENIQYFGAGTRLSVL.

The rearrangement joins TRBV12-1 to TRBJ1-5. TRBV12-1 is designated a pseudogene. The CDR3 is 18 amino acids. CDR3 in DNA: TGTGCCAGCAGCTTTGCGTTCCCTCCTGTTACTCGAAATCAGCCCCAGCATTTT. Its protein is CASSFAFPPVTRNQPQHF.

This sequence joins TRBV6-5 and TRBJ1-1, with no clear D. CDR3 length: 10 residues. V was shortened by 6 bases and J by 6 bases, with 5 bases between the two germline ends. Germline V CDR1 and CDR2: MNHEY, SVGAGI. CDR3 in amino acids: CASRRAEAFF. The CDR3 bases are TGTGCCAGCAGGAGGGCTGAAGCTTTCTTT.

The V gene is TRBV18, the J gene TRBJ2-7; 10 bases map to TRBD2. The CDR3 extends over 15 amino acids. Per germline, CDR1 KGHSH and CDR2 LQKENI. Unmatched junction bases numbered 7, after V lost 3 bases and J lost 5 bases. The CDR3 DNA reads TGTGCCAGCTCACCTCGTAGCGGGGGGTACGACGAGCAGTACTTC. Its translation: CASSPRSGGYDEQYF.